The rows below give T cell receptor beta chains drawn from one sample of a study of radiotherapy plus CTLA-4 blockade in lung cancer. TCRdb's table, derived via immunoSEQ multiplex PCR, lists solely in-frame clones and lacks some. In the table there are tens of thousands of clones, 65% to 90% of which are singletons. The source material was peripheral blood, sampled from a patient treated with radiotherapy plus ipilimumab. The receptors were sampled from a human donor with non-small cell lung cancer whose response to radiotherapy plus ipilimumab could not be evaluated. CDR3s include the opening cysteine and the closing phenylalanine or tryptophan. Fields, in order: J gene, clone size, V gene, D gene, CDR3 protein, CDR3 DNA. The D gene is left open where the match is weak. Rows may omit the clone size; those that give it use once, few, many or a size class.

TRBJ2-1	-	TRBV2	-	CASIERAPYNEQFF	TGTGCCTCTATCGAGCGGGCCCCCTACAATGAGCAGTTCTTC
TRBJ2-5	once	TRBV5-5	TRBD2	CASSFGTGGFETQYF	TGTGCCAGCAGCTTTGGAACGGGGGGGTTTGAGACCCAGTACTTC
TRBJ2-7	-	TRBV11-3	-	CASSSGQGSYEQYF	TGTGCCAGCAGTTCAGGGCAGGGCTCCTACGAGCAGTACTTC
TRBJ2-4	-	TRBV18	TRBD1	CASTTGTGGNIQYF	TGTGCCAGCACAACCGGGACAGGGGGAAACATTCAGTACTTC
TRBJ2-7	-	TRBV29-1	-	CSVTDTSYEQYF	TGCAGCGTGACAGATACCTCCTACGAGCAGTACTTC
TRBJ2-5	-	TRBV4-1	TRBD2	CASSQGASRGGRETQYF	TGCGCCAGCAGCCAAGGTGCTAGTAGGGGAGGGCGGGAGACCCAGTACTTC
TRBJ2-5	-	TRBV4-3	-	CASSPGEGETQYF	TGCGCCAGCAGCCCGGGGGAAGGAGAGACCCAGTACTTC
TRBJ1-1	-	TRBV5-6	-	CASSLGATNTEAFF	TGTGCCAGCAGCTTGGGGGCTACGAACACTGAAGCTTTCTTT
TRBJ2-2	-	TRBV7-3	-	CASSLTSLNTGELFF	TGTGCCAGCAGCTTAACTAGCTTGAACACCGGGGAGCTGTTTTTT
TRBJ2-1	-	TRBV29-1	TRBD2	CSVGTSGYNEQFF	TGCAGCGTTGGGACTAGCGGATACAATGAGCAGTTCTTC
TRBJ2-1	-	TRBV27	-	CASKYYLSSYNEQFF	TGTGCCAGCAAATACTACCTCAGCTCCTACAATGAGCAGTTCTTC
TRBJ1-5	-	TRBV13	-	CASSSGQRNQPQHF	TGTGCCAGCAGCTCCGGACAGCGCAATCAGCCCCAGCATTTT
TRBJ2-7	-	TRBV28	-	CASSLRTAYEQYF	TGTGCCAGCAGTTTAAGGACAGCCTACGAGCAGTACTTC
TRBJ1-1	-	TRBV5-1	-	CASSLDLGSYTEAFF	TGCGCCAGCAGCTTGGATTTAGGGAGCTACACTGAAGCTTTCTTT
TRBJ1-2	-	TRBV6-1	-	CASSADIYGYTF	TGTGCCAGCAGTGCAGACATCTATGGCTACACCTTC
TRBJ1-5	-	TRBV19	-	CARRDNNQPQHF	TGTGCCAGAAGGGACAACAATCAGCCCCAGCATTTT
TRBJ2-7	-	TRBV9	TRBD1	CASSGGTGGYYEQYF	TGTGCCAGCAGCGGCGGGACAGGGGGCTATTACGAGCAGTACTTC
TRBJ2-7	-	TRBV7-8	-	CASSLSGQINSHSYEQYF	TGTGCCAGCAGCTTATCTGGACAGATAAATTCTCACTCCTACGAGCAGTACTTC
TRBJ1-2	-	TRBV18	TRBD1	CASSPNFGTVDGYTF	TGTGCCAGCTCACCAAATTTTGGGACAGTGGATGGCTACACCTTC
TRBJ2-3	-	TRBV7-2	TRBD2	CASSLAPHEREGRLGLDTQYF	TGTGCCAGCAGCTTAGCCCCCCATGAGCGGGAGGGCCGCCTAGGATTGGATACGCAGTATTTT
TRBJ1-3	-	TRBV5-6	TRBD1	CASSVTGGLGVGNTIYF	TGTGCCAGCAGCGTCACAGGGGGCTTAGGGGTCGGAAACACCATATATTTT
TRBJ1-2	-	TRBV28	TRBD1	CASSFTGDYGYTF	TGTGCCAGCAGTTTTACAGGGGACTATGGCTACACCTTC
TRBJ1-4	medium-sized	TRBV4-2	TRBD1	CARNRTGGPETNEKLFF	TGTGCCCGGAACCGGACAGGGGGCCCCGAAACTAATGAAAAACTGTTTTTT
TRBJ1-5	-	TRBV28	-	CASSFFGRELNQPQHF	TGTGCCAGCAGTTTTTTCGGCAGGGAATTAAATCAGCCCCAGCATTTT
TRBJ1-1	-	TRBV11-1	TRBD1	CASSNITGGEYTEAFF	TGTGCCAGCAGCAACATTACAGGGGGGGAGTACACTGAAGCTTTCTTT
TRBJ1-5	-	TRBV28	-	CASRSQANWGQPQHF	TGTGCCAGCAGATCCCAGGCCAATTGGGGCCAGCCCCAGCATTTT
TRBJ2-2	-	TRBV9	-	CASSVGGENTGELFF	TGTGCCAGCAGCGTAGGGGGAGAAAACACCGGGGAGCTGTTTTTT
TRBJ2-3	once	TRBV7-2	TRBD2	CASSLLAGADTQYF	TGTGCCAGCAGCTTACTAGCGGGGGCCGATACGCAGTATTTT
TRBJ2-7	-	TRBV2	-	CASSADFTYEQYF	TGTGCCAGCAGTGCGGACTTCACCTACGAGCAGTACTTC
TRBJ1-2	once	TRBV5-1	-	CASSLSQITNYGYTF	TGCGCCAGCAGCTTATCACAGATAACTAACTATGGCTACACCTTC
TRBJ2-1	-	TRBV27	-	CASSPLASPDINEQFF	TGTGCCAGCAGCCCCCTCGCTAGTCCTGATATAAATGAGCAGTTCTTC
TRBJ2-7	-	TRBV7-2	TRBD2	CASSLGLAGNYEQYF	TGTGCCAGCAGCTTGGGACTAGCGGGGAACTACGAGCAGTACTTC
TRBJ2-7	-	TRBV6-1	TRBD2	CASSGTSGLGEQYF	TGTGCCAGCAGTGGGACTAGCGGGCTGGGCGAGCAGTACTTC
TRBJ2-1	-	TRBV14	-	CASSQFILAGNEQFF	TGTGCCAGCAGCCAATTTATCCTAGCTGGTAATGAGCAGTTCTTC
TRBJ1-1	few	TRBV7-3	-	CASSLSMNTEAFF	TGTGCCAGCAGCTTAAGTATGAACACTGAAGCTTTCTTT
TRBJ2-5	once	TRBV27	-	CASTPGSGYWETQYF	TGTGCCAGCACCCCTGGGTCCGGGTACTGGGAGACCCAGTACTTC
TRBJ2-2	few	TRBV6-5	TRBD2	CASSRLAGSGELFF	TGTGCCAGCAGCAGACTAGCGGGAAGCGGGGAGCTGTTTTTT
TRBJ1-1	-	TRBV5-1	TRBD1	CASSARGQRGTEAFF	TGCGCCAGCAGTGCAAGGGGGCAGAGGGGCACTGAAGCTTTCTTT
TRBJ2-2	-	TRBV9	-	CASSVTRLVGDTGELFF	TGTGCCAGCAGCGTCACCCGACTTGTCGGGGACACCGGGGAGCTGTTTTTT